This is a list of T cell receptor beta chains from one sample in a study of identical twins. TCRdb used MiXCR to reprocess the 5' RACE reads, holding one entry per CDR3 protein. The sample contains 1.5 million or so distinct CDR3 sequences, less than 35% of which appear only once. The sequencing input was cord blood. Every receptor here comes from a newborn girl in good health. Each CDR3 is given with its conserved first and last residue. Fields, in order: V gene, J gene, clone size, D gene, CDR3 protein, CDR3 DNA. The D gene is left open where the match is weak. Clone size is not always given. Where it is, it says once, few, many or a class for expanded clones.

V gene: TRBV20-1; J gene: TRBJ2-1; clone size: NA; D gene: TRBD2; CDR3 protein: CSARAGGGNEQFF; CDR3 DNA: TGCAGTGCTAGAGCGGGGGGTGGCAATGAGCAGTTCTTC
V gene: TRBV5-6; J gene: TRBJ2-7; clone size: NA; D gene: TRBD1; CDR3 protein: CASSYGTGVIEQYF; CDR3 DNA: TGTGCCAGCAGCTACGGGACAGGGGTAATCGAGCAGTACTTC
V gene: TRBV7-2; J gene: TRBJ2-7; clone size: many; D gene: NA; CDR3 protein: CASSLDYTYEQYF; CDR3 DNA: TGTGCCAGCAGCTTAGACTACACCTACGAGCAGTACTTC
V gene: TRBV6-5; J gene: TRBJ2-1; clone size: few; D gene: TRBD2; CDR3 protein: CASSYSSGRAGYNEQFF; CDR3 DNA: TGTGCCAGCAGTTACTCTAGCGGGAGGGCCGGGTACAATGAGCAGTTCTTC
V gene: TRBV5-1; J gene: TRBJ1-2; clone size: NA; D gene: NA; CDR3 protein: CANSGRNYGYTF; CDR3 DNA: TGCGCCAACAGCGGGAGGAACTATGGCTACACCTTC
V gene: TRBV29-1; J gene: TRBJ2-4; clone size: many; D gene: TRBD1; CDR3 protein: CSGGQGANIQYF; CDR3 DNA: TGCAGCGGGGGACAGGGGGCAAACATTCAGTACTTC
V gene: TRBV28; J gene: TRBJ2-7; clone size: few; D gene: TRBD1; CDR3 protein: CASRSWTGGAYEQYF; CDR3 DNA: TGTGCCAGCAGATCCTGGACAGGAGGTGCTTACGAGCAGTACTTC
V gene: TRBV5-6; J gene: TRBJ2-3; clone size: NA; D gene: TRBD2; CDR3 protein: CASSLHLGRTSGSHTQYF; CDR3 DNA: TGTGCCAGCAGCCTCCACCTGGGTAGGACTAGCGGCTCACATACGCAGTATTTT
V gene: TRBV2; J gene: TRBJ2-2; clone size: NA; D gene: TRBD2; CDR3 protein: CASAGLLAGTGELFF; CDR3 DNA: TGTGCCAGCGCCGGTTTGCTAGCGGGCACCGGGGAGCTGTTTTTT
V gene: TRBV12-3/TRBV12-4; J gene: TRBJ2-7; clone size: few; D gene: NA; CDR3 protein: CASSSARGLDYEQYF; CDR3 DNA: TGTGCCAGCAGCAGCGCCCGGGGTTTGGACTACGAGCAGTACTTC
V gene: TRBV20-1; J gene: TRBJ2-1; clone size: few; D gene: TRBD1; CDR3 protein: CSAYGTGAYNEQFF; CDR3 DNA: TGCAGTGCCTACGGGACAGGGGCCTACAATGAGCAGTTCTTC
V gene: TRBV6-5; J gene: TRBJ2-7; clone size: few; D gene: NA; CDR3 protein: CASSPLRSSYEQYF; CDR3 DNA: TGTGCCAGCAGTCCCCTGAGGAGCTCCTACGAGCAGTACTTC
V gene: TRBV18; J gene: TRBJ2-1; clone size: few; D gene: TRBD2; CDR3 protein: CASSRLASEQFF; CDR3 DNA: TGTGCCAGCTCCCGACTAGCAAGTGAGCAGTTCTTC
V gene: TRBV7-2; J gene: TRBJ2-1; clone size: few; D gene: TRBD2; CDR3 protein: CASSPRSSGGSYNEQFF; CDR3 DNA: TGTGCCAGCAGCCCTAGATCTAGCGGGGGTTCCTACAATGAGCAGTTCTTC
V gene: TRBV12-3/TRBV12-4; J gene: TRBJ2-3; clone size: many; D gene: TRBD1; CDR3 protein: CASDTDRDSSDTQYF; CDR3 DNA: TGTGCCAGCGACACGGACAGGGATTCATCAGATACGCAGTATTTT
V gene: TRBV5-1; J gene: TRBJ2-5; clone size: NA; D gene: TRBD2; CDR3 protein: CASSQAGASNEQYF; CDR3 DNA: TGCGCCAGCAGTCAGGCGGGAGCCTCCAATGAGCAGTACTTC
V gene: TRBV7-2; J gene: TRBJ2-7; clone size: few; D gene: NA; CDR3 protein: CASSLVFLGDEQYF; CDR3 DNA: TGTGCCAGCAGCTTAGTTTTTCTGGGAGACGAGCAGTACTTC
V gene: TRBV20-1; J gene: TRBJ2-3; clone size: NA; D gene: NA; CDR3 protein: CSAMRSREEDTQYF; CDR3 DNA: TGCAGTGCGATGAGAAGCAGGGAGGAGGATACGCAGTATTTT
V gene: TRBV24-1; J gene: TRBJ2-3; clone size: NA; D gene: NA; CDR3 protein: CATSDSFGGRTDTQYF; CDR3 DNA: TGTGCCACCAGTGATTCCTTCGGGGGTAGGACAGATACGCAGTATTTT
V gene: TRBV9; J gene: TRBJ1-5; clone size: NA; D gene: NA; CDR3 protein: CASSVGQLDQPQHF; CDR3 DNA: TGTGCCAGCAGCGTCGGACAGCTAGATCAGCCCCAGCATTTT
V gene: TRBV3-1; J gene: TRBJ2-7; clone size: NA; D gene: TRBD2; CDR3 protein: CASSKGLAASYEQYF; CDR3 DNA: TGTGCCAGCAGCAAAGGACTAGCGGCCTCCTACGAGCAGTACTTC
V gene: TRBV3-1; J gene: TRBJ2-7; clone size: NA; D gene: NA; CDR3 protein: CASSQDKGLNYEQYF; CDR3 DNA: TGTGCCAGCAGCCAAGATAAGGGGCTGAATTACGAGCAGTACTTC
V gene: TRBV12-3/TRBV12-4; J gene: TRBJ1-2; clone size: NA; D gene: TRBD1; CDR3 protein: CASSVRGHPYGYTF; CDR3 DNA: TGTGCCAGCAGTGTGAGGGGGCACCCCTATGGCTACACCTTC
V gene: TRBV20-1; J gene: TRBJ2-5; clone size: NA; D gene: NA; CDR3 protein: CSARVSGTAAKQYF; CDR3 DNA: TGCAGTGCTAGAGTCTCCGGGACGGCGGCCAAGCAGTACTTC
V gene: TRBV29-1; J gene: TRBJ1-4; clone size: few; D gene: NA; CDR3 protein: CSGTTTNEKLFF; CDR3 DNA: TGCAGCGGGACAACAACTAATGAAAAACTGTTTTTT
V gene: TRBV12-3/TRBV12-4; J gene: TRBJ1-6; clone size: many; D gene: TRBD1; CDR3 protein: CASSFGQGGSPLHF; CDR3 DNA: TGTGCCAGCAGTTTTGGACAGGGTGGTTCACCCCTCCACTTT
V gene: TRBV18; J gene: TRBJ2-3; clone size: NA; D gene: TRBD2; CDR3 protein: CASSTTRTSVTDTQYF; CDR3 DNA: TGTGCCAGCTCAACAACCCGGACTAGCGTCACAGATACGCAGTATTTT
V gene: TRBV10-3; J gene: TRBJ2-3; clone size: few; D gene: NA; CDR3 protein: CAISEGLAYTDTQYF; CDR3 DNA: TGTGCCATCAGTGAAGGGCTAGCGTACACAGATACGCAGTATTTT
V gene: TRBV15; J gene: TRBJ2-2; clone size: few; D gene: NA; CDR3 protein: CATRGGRITGELFF; CDR3 DNA: TGTGCCACCCGAGGCGGCAGGATCACCGGGGAGCTGTTTTTT
V gene: TRBV20-1; J gene: TRBJ1-1; clone size: NA; D gene: TRBD1; CDR3 protein: CSATRSGTEGAFF; CDR3 DNA: TGCAGTGCTACCCGATCCGGGACAGAAGGTGCTTTCTTT
V gene: TRBV6-5; J gene: TRBJ2-3; clone size: NA; D gene: NA; CDR3 protein: CASTSTFPTDTQYF; CDR3 DNA: TGTGCCAGCACGTCTACGTTTCCCACAGATACGCAGTATTTT
V gene: TRBV2; J gene: TRBJ1-1; clone size: NA; D gene: TRBD1; CDR3 protein: CASSHRTGRTVNTEAFF; CDR3 DNA: TGTGCCAGCAGTCATCGGACAGGGCGGACGGTGAACACTGAAGCTTTCTTT
V gene: TRBV12-3/TRBV12-4; J gene: TRBJ1-2; clone size: once; D gene: NA; CDR3 protein: CASNSGRAYGYTF; CDR3 DNA: TGTGCCAGCAATTCGGGCAGGGCCTATGGCTACACCTTC
V gene: TRBV20-1; J gene: TRBJ2-1; clone size: few; D gene: NA; CDR3 protein: CSGGLSYNEQFF; CDR3 DNA: TGCAGCGGGGGGCTCTCCTACAATGAGCAGTTCTTC